Presented here are 29 T cell receptor beta chains from one specimen sequenced in a study of T cells after yellow fever vaccination (dated by TCRdb to the late 2010s). Receptor libraries were prepared by 5' RACE. Sequencing relied on an Illumina HiSeq 2500. The public reads were reprocessed in TCRdb via fastp at Q25 and MiXCR, keeping in-frame beta chains. Here each entry gathers all rows of one CDR3 protein and keeps the most common genes and DNA. This sample gives around 530,000 distinct CDR3 sequences in total; 17% of them show up just once. 17% of the sample is in the top ten clones. In the paper's terms, the treatment or condition label means: live attenuated yellow fever vaccine strain. The source material was PBMCs, sampled 5 days after the first yellow fever vaccination. All receptors come from a man aged 18 to 29 who received the YFV17D yellow fever vaccine.

The chain couples TRBV10-3 to TRBJ2-3; D uncertain. The length of the CDR3 is 16 residues. Per germline, CDR1 ENHRY and CDR2 SYGVKD. Trimming took off 1 base at V and 2 bases at J, with 13 bases between the two ends. Here the CDR3 reads CAISEYVELPTDTQYF. CDR3 bases: TGTGCCATCAGTGAGTACGTCGAACTGCCCACAGATACGCAGTATTTT.

The chain recombines TRBV20-1 with TRBJ2-5; no firm D call. The V end lost 6 bases, the J end lost 4 bases, and 15 bases lay between the germline ends. The CDR3 is made up of 13 amino acids. Germline V gives CDR1 DFQATT, CDR2 SNEGSKA (reference sequence). CDR3 sequence: CSAPVGSAETQYF. As DNA, the CDR3 is TGCAGTGCCCCGGTAGGGTCTGCAGAGACCCAGTACTTC.

For the CDR3, the DNA is TGCGCCAGCAGCTTGCAGGGTTCGGATTCACCCCTCCACTTT. It is translated as CASSLQGSDSPLHF. The gene calls are TRBV5-1 and TRBJ1-6, with D maybe TRBD1 (5 bases). Per germline, CDR1 SGHRS and CDR2 YFSETQ. The CDR3 totals 14 residues. V dropped 1 base and J dropped 8 bases, with 10 bases sitting between them.

The chain recombines TRBV19 with TRBJ1-6, with D possibly matching TRBD1 (5 bases). V lost 5 bases and J 10 bases, leaving 9 bases between the germline ends. Germline CDR1 and CDR2: LNHDA and SQIVND (reference sequence). The CDR3 contains 12 residues. CDR3 nucleotides: TGTGCCAGTAGTGCGGGGGAATCACCCCTCCACTTT. This gives the protein CASSAGESPLHF.

The chain uses TRBV6-2 or TRBV6-3 and TRBJ1-2; no clear D gene. The V gene lost 8 bases and the J gene lost 4 bases, with 14 bases spanning the gap. The length of the CDR3 is 13 residues. Germline lookup yields CDR1 MNHEY and CDR2 SVGEGT. DNA for the CDR3: TGTGCCAGCGGGCAGACAAGCCTCTATGGCTACACCTTC. This codes for CASGQTSLYGYTF.

The chain combines TRBV5-1 with TRBJ2-2; 10 bases align to TRBD2. Germline V gene data show CDR1 as SGHRS and CDR2 as YFSETQ. The CDR3 totals 15 residues. V shed 2 bases, J shed 5 bases, and the junction held 3 bases outside the gene matches. This CDR3 is CASSFALAGTGELFF. As DNA, the CDR3 is TGCGCCAGCAGCTTCGCACTAGCGGGGACCGGGGAGCTGTTTTTT.

The chain has TRBV5-4 and TRBJ2-1; D unclear. V was shortened by 4 bases and J by 4 bases, with 15 bases between the two germline ends. Germline V gene lookup returns CDR1 SGHNT and CDR2 YYREEE (reference sequence). The CDR3 consists of 15 residues. CDR3 in DNA: TGTGCCAGCAGCGGTTCAAAACGTCCTTACAATGAGCAGTTCTTC. Its protein product is CASSGSKRPYNEQFF.

The chain employs TRBV7-2 and TRBJ2-1; D is unresolved. The CDR3 extends over 15 amino acids. CDR1 and CDR2 (germline): SGHTA, FQGNSA. V gave up 4 bases and J gave up 0 bases, with 10 bases separating them. This chain's CDR3 is CASSSYETSYNEQFF. CDR3 coding DNA: TGTGCCAGCAGCTCCTACGAAACCTCCTACAATGAGCAGTTCTTC.

This clonotype occurred many times. For the CDR3, the DNA is TGCAGCGTTTATGGTACCTACAATGAGCAGTTCTTC. The encoded protein is CSVYGTYNEQFF. V gene TRBV29-1 combines with J gene TRBJ2-1; D gene uncertain. The CDR3 has 12 amino acids. From germline, CDR1 is SQVTM and CDR2 ANQGSEA. V lost 5 bases, J lost 2 bases, and 7 bases lay in between.

The genes are TRBV5-1 and TRBJ1-5; 7 positions agree with TRBD1. Germline lookup yields CDR1 SGHRS and CDR2 YFSETQ. The CDR3 sequence is 14 residues long. J lost 7 bases, V lost 0 bases, and 4 bases had no gene match. The CDR3 sequence is CASSLDGTEQPQHF. In DNA form, the CDR3 reads TGCGCCAGCAGCTTGGATGGGACAGAGCAGCCCCAGCATTTT.

The genes are TRBV2 and TRBJ2-4; no reliable D call. Between the trimmed V and J ends, which lost 3 bases and 0 bases, there was a span of 18 bases. The CDR3 is 18 amino acids. Per germline, CDR1 SNHLY and CDR2 FYNNEI. The CDR3 loop is CASSEDDFFYEAKNIQYF. The CDR3 region has the DNA TGTGCCAGCAGTGAGGACGATTTTTTTTATGAAGCCAAAAACATTCAGTACTTC.

The CDR3 loop reads CASSSQGALSGYTF. In DNA form, the CDR3 reads TGTGCCAGCAGCTCACAGGGGGCCCTTTCGGGCTACACCTTC. The chain links TRBV6-2 or TRBV6-3 to TRBJ1-2, with TRBD1 identical over 9 bases. Losses at the gene ends were 6 bases for V and 8 bases for J; bases not matched to a gene: 10. The CDR3 covers 14 residues. CDR1 MNHEY and CDR2 SVGEGT come from the germline V gene.

This clonotype was observed a handful of times. The genes are TRBV4-1 and TRBJ1-2; tentative D call: TRBD1 (5 bases). Trimming removed 3 bases from V and 5 bases from J, with 19 bases in between. Germline V gene sequence: CDR1 MGHRA, CDR2 YSYEKL. There are 16 residues in the CDR3. CDR3 sequence reads: CASSHQPSQTAYGYTF. CDR3 DNA sequence: TGCGCCAGCAGCCACCAGCCCTCCCAGACAGCGTATGGCTACACCTTC.

The CDR3 loop is CSVESMQGRHEQFF. CDR3 coding DNA: TGCAGCGTTGAAAGTATGCAGGGAAGACATGAGCAGTTCTTC. The chain couples TRBV29-1 to TRBJ2-1, with D perhaps matching TRBD1 (5 bases). The CDR3 totals 14 residues. Germline V lookup: CDR1 SQVTM, CDR2 ANQGSEA. V lost 2 bases and J lost 8, with 16 bases in between.

This clonotype was observed many times. V usage is TRBV7-2 and J usage is TRBJ2-5; unclear D gene. This CDR3 has 13 residues. CDR1 is SGHTA and CDR2 is FQGNSA in the germline V gene. V shed 3 bases and J shed 2 bases, with 7 bases lying between them. In nucleotides, the CDR3 is TGTGCCAGCAGCTTCGGGCGGCAAGAGACCCAGTACTTC. This encodes CASSFGRQETQYF.

The CDR3 reads CASSQGGGRITDTQYF. CDR3 DNA sequence: TGCGCCAGCAGCCAGGGGGGGGGGCGCATCACAGATACGCAGTATTTT. The chain joins TRBV4-1 to TRBJ2-3; perhaps TRBD2 as D (7 bases). With 3 bases removed from V and 2 bases from J, the gap between germline ends came to 15 bases. CDR1 MGHRA and CDR2 YSYEKL come from the germline V gene. The CDR3 spans 16 residues.

V is TRBV6-5 and J is TRBJ2-2; D may be TRBD2 (5 bases). The CDR3 totals 15 residues. The germline gives CDR1 MNHEY, CDR2 SVGAGI. The ends were cut back, 2 bases at V and 6 bases at J, with 13 bases in the middle. The CDR3, as DNA: TGTGCCAGCAGTTACAGTGCGCGGGTCCCCGGGGAGCTGTTTTTT. Protein product: CASSYSARVPGELFF.

This chain joins TRBV12-3 or TRBV12-4 and TRBJ2-6; D is perhaps TRBD2 (5 bases). This CDR3 region has 17 residues. V dropped 5 bases and J dropped 0 bases, with 14 bases sitting between them. CDR3 amino acids: CASSPGVGISGANVLTF. Here the CDR3 DNA reads TGTGCCAGCAGTCCCGGGGTGGGAATCTCTGGGGCCAACGTCCTGACTTTC.

The genes are TRBV7-8 and TRBJ2-7; no clear D gene. Germline V gene lookup returns CDR1 SGHVS and CDR2 FQNEAQ. The CDR3 consists of 11 residues. The ends were cut back, 7 bases at V and 0 bases at J, with 4 bases in the middle. CDR3 sequence (DNA): TGTGCCAGCACCAGCTCCTACGAGCAGTACGTC. It codes for CASTSSYEQYV.

This clonotype was counted only a few times. This chain links TRBV7-8 with TRBJ2-1; 10 positions agree with TRBD2. The ends lost 2 bases at V and 0 bases at J; junction bases unmatched: 4. There are 17 residues in the CDR3. The V gene's germline CDR1 is SGHVS and CDR2 FQNEAQ. CDR3 nucleotide sequence: TGTGCCAGCAGCTTACTTCCTAGCGGGAGCTCCTACAATGAGCAGTTCTTC. It codes for CASSLLPSGSSYNEQFF.

This clonotype was detected only a few times. This sequence joins TRBV2 and TRBJ2-1; TRBD2 agrees at 11 bases. Looked up from germline, CDR1 is SNHLY and CDR2 is FYNNEI. Unmatched junction bases numbered 8, after V lost 7 bases and J lost 6 bases. This CDR3 is built from 15 residues. The CDR3 loop reads CASKLGTSGTNEQFF. The CDR3 bases are TGTGCCAGCAAATTAGGGACTAGCGGAACCAATGAGCAGTTCTTC.

This clonotype was seen a few times. CDR3 residues: CASSEQGFGGYTF. Written as DNA, the CDR3 is TGTGCCAGTAGTGAGCAGGGCTTCGGTGGCTACACCTTC. This chain links TRBV19 with TRBJ1-2; D is possibly TRBD1 (5 bases). Trimming removed 5 bases from V and 7 bases from J, with 14 bases in between. The CDR3 runs to 13 residues. Germline V gene data show CDR1 as LNHDA and CDR2 as SQIVND (reference sequence).

This clonotype was counted only a few times. The chain couples TRBV2 to TRBJ1-2; D not resolved. The germline V and J ends were trimmed by 4 bases and 8 bases, with 11 bases remaining between them. This CDR3 has 12 amino acids. The germline V gene has CDR1 SNHLY and CDR2 FYNNEI. Here the CDR3 reads CASSVREIGYTF. DNA of the CDR3: TGTGCCAGCAGTGTAAGGGAGATAGGCTACACCTTC.

The J gene is TRBJ2-4, the V gene TRBV3-1; possibly TRBD2 for D (6 bases). The germline V gene has CDR1 LGHDT and CDR2 YNNKEL (reference sequence). V was trimmed by 5 bases and J by 4 bases, leaving 15 bases between them. CDR3 length: 15 residues. In DNA form, the CDR3 reads TGTGCCAGCAGCGCCCTAGCGAGTGAGAAAAACATTCAGTACTTC. It specifies CASSALASEKNIQYF.

Turning to this clonotype: One end of the junction fails to match germline, which may point to a read error. The V and J genes are TRBV7-8 and TRBJ2-4, with D possibly TRBD1 on 5 matching bases. From germline, CDR1 is SGHVS and CDR2 FQNEAQ. The CDR3 runs 16 residues. The CDR3 region has the DNA TGTGCCAGCAGCTCATTTAGGGGTGGTACCAAACACATTCAGTACTTC. Its protein product is CASSSFRGGTKHIQYF.

The rearrangement joins TRBV7-6 to TRBJ2-3; D perhaps matches TRBD1 (6 bases). From germline, CDR1 is SGHVS and CDR2 FNYEAQ. The CDR3 sequence is 16 residues long. The V gene lost 1 base and the J gene lost 5 bases, with 16 bases spanning the gap. CDR3 sequence reads: CASSLEFWGPGDTQYF. DNA of the CDR3: TGTGCCAGCAGCTTAGAGTTTTGGGGGCCGGGAGATACGCAGTATTTT.

This clonotype appeared a few times. The rearrangement uses TRBV6-5 and TRBJ1-2, with a possible D match to TRBD1 (5 bases). Looked up from germline, CDR1 is MNHEY and CDR2 is SVGAGI. This CDR3 contains 12 residues. Trimming took 8 bases from V and 5 from J, leaving 12 bases between them. Here the CDR3 reads CASGRGEYGYTF. The DNA for the CDR3 is TGTGCCAGCGGGAGGGGTGAATATGGCTACACCTTC.

This clonotype was counted many times. The gene calls are TRBV4-1 and TRBJ2-3; D gene ambiguous. The V gene lost 4 bases and the J gene lost 1 base, with 12 bases spanning the gap. CDR1 and CDR2 from the germline V gene are MGHRA and YSYEKL. The CDR3 has 15 amino acids. The CDR3 DNA sequence: TGCGCCAGCAGCCCGAGGTGGGTGGGCACAGATACGCAGTATTTT. Protein sequence: CASSPRWVGTDTQYF.

This clonotype was observed a handful of times. The chain has TRBV6-5 and TRBJ2-3; TRBD1 aligns across 9 bases. This CDR3 is 18 amino acids long. The trim removed 3 bases at V and 4 bases at J, leaving 14 bases unmatched. In germline, CDR1 is MNHEY, CDR2 SVGAGI. This CDR3 reads CASSYRRWGQGHSDTQYF. CDR3 coding DNA: TGTGCCAGCAGTTATAGGAGGTGGGGACAGGGCCATTCAGATACGCAGTATTTT.